The 32 T cell receptor beta chains below come from one sample, sequenced in a study of brain T cells in children with intractable seizures. The data were produced by immunoSEQ multiplex PCR, yet TCRdb's version contains in-frame clones alone and is incomplete. The sample consists of about 320,000 clones, nearly 95% of them appearing once. As to time point: blood from clinic visit 5 months post-surgery; TSC patient then seizure free. Sequenced material: peripheral blood, taken approximately 5 months after surgery. These receptor sequences come from a boy in the first two years of life with tuberous sclerosis and intractable seizures.

The genes are TRBV7-9 and TRBJ2-2; D call uncertain. Germline lookup yields CDR1 SEHNR and CDR2 FQNEAQ (reference sequence). The CDR3 is 14 residues long. V lost 6 bases to trimming and J lost 3 bases, with 11 bases between them. The CDR3 protein is CASSLRVDTGELFF. CDR3 bases: TGTGCCAGCAGTCTCCGGGTCGACACCGGGGAGCTGTTTTTT.

This clone was detected once. V usage is TRBV5-1 and J usage is TRBJ2-7; TRBD2 might be the D (7 bases). Trimming shortened V by 0 bases and J by 5 bases, and 15 bases separated the two germline ends. Germline V gene sequence: CDR1 SGHRS, CDR2 YFSETQ. This CDR3 has 15 amino acids. CDR3 sequence (DNA): TGCGCCAGCAGCTTGGAAGGGGGAGGGTATGACGAGCAGTACTTC. Translation: CASSLEGGGYDEQYF.

The chain employs TRBV7-9 and TRBJ1-2; no definite D call. Trimming stripped 1 base from V and 8 bases from J, with 17 bases between. The CDR3 extends over 15 amino acids. Germline V lookup: CDR1 SEHNR, CDR2 FQNEAQ (reference sequence). The CDR3 loop reads CASSLGGAETGGYTF. The CDR3 DNA reads TGTGCCAGCAGCTTAGGGGGAGCGGAGACTGGCGGCTACACCTTC.

The chain recombines TRBV7-8 with TRBJ2-2; D may be TRBD2 (5 bases). The V gene lost 10 bases and the J gene lost 5 bases, with 14 bases spanning the gap. Looked up from germline, CDR1 is SGHVS and CDR2 is FQNEAQ. This CDR3 comprises 13 residues. CDR3 coding DNA: TGTGCCACCCGACGGGGATGGACCGGGGAGCTGTTTTTT. Amino acid sequence: CATRRGWTGELFF.

This sequence joins TRBV10-3 and TRBJ2-5; TRBD1 or TRBD2 may be the D gene (5 bases each). The length of the CDR3 is 13 residues. Trimming removed 11 bases at V and 3 bases at J, with 16 bases between. Per germline, CDR1 ENHRY and CDR2 SYGVKD. This CDR3 reads CAATGAVEETQYF. In DNA, the CDR3 is TGTGCCGCCACCGGGGCAGTAGAAGAGACCCAGTACTTC.

The chain has TRBV6-5 and TRBJ2-7, with D perhaps given as TRBD1 or TRBD2 (5 bases each). Deletions cut 4 bases from V and 3 bases from J, with 16 bases between. This CDR3 contains 15 residues. Germline V gene data show CDR1 as MNHEY and CDR2 as SVGAGI. CDR3 bases: TGTGCCAGCAGTTGGGGGACCCTCGATGACTACGAGCAGTACTTC. It translates to CASSWGTLDDYEQYF.

This chain uses TRBV6-2 or TRBV6-3 with TRBJ1-5, with D possibly being TRBD1 (5 bases). This CDR3 comprises 14 residues. The V and J ends lost 4 bases and 6 bases respectively, with 13 bases between them. Germline loops: CDR1 MNHEY, CDR2 SVGEGT. The CDR3 spells CASSFQGGIQPQHF. DNA of the CDR3: TGTGCCAGCAGTTTCCAGGGAGGGATTCAGCCCCAGCATTTT.

The chain combines TRBV7-3 with TRBJ2-3; 14 positions agree with TRBD2. Germline assignment: CDR1 SGHTA and CDR2 FQGTGA. V shed 1 base, J shed 0 bases, and the junction held 15 bases outside the gene matches. The CDR3 runs 22 residues. CDR3 sequence reads: CASSLRGRSGLAGAVSTDTQYF. CDR3 nucleotide sequence: TGTGCCAGCAGCTTAAGGGGGCGTTCGGGACTAGCGGGGGCCGTTAGCACAGATACGCAGTATTTT.

This chain connects TRBV10-3 to TRBJ1-2, with D possibly TRBD1 on 6 matching bases. Germline CDR1 and CDR2: ENHRY and SYGVKD. The CDR3 spans 14 residues. V lost 2 bases and J 8 bases, leaving 15 bases between the germline ends. The CDR3 protein is CAISEEEPGHGYTF. The CDR3 DNA follows: TGTGCCATCAGTGAGGAAGAACCGGGACACGGCTACACCTTC.

The chain links TRBV15 to TRBJ2-5; D ambiguous. CDR1 is LNHNV and CDR2 is YYDKDF in the germline V gene (reference sequence). V lost 0 bases to trimming and J lost 4 bases, with 15 bases between them. The CDR3 consists of 16 residues. The CDR3 region has the DNA TGTGCCACCAGCAGAGATATTACAGTCGGTAGAGAGACCCAGTACTTC. Translating it yields CATSRDITVGRETQYF.

The V gene is TRBV19, the J gene TRBJ1-5; D remains unclear. Germline V gives CDR1 LNHDA, CDR2 SQIVND (reference sequence). V was pared by 5 bases and J by 2 bases, with 7 bases between. The CDR3 loop spans 13 amino acids. CDR3 region: CASSPEGNQPQHF. As DNA, the CDR3 is TGTGCCAGTAGTCCGGAGGGCAATCAGCCCCAGCATTTT.

This clone was observed a few times. V gene TRBV21-1 combines with J gene TRBJ2-7; TRBD2 is the table's D call and was not checked against the DNA. TRBV21-1 has pseudogene status. The CDR3 runs 13 residues. DNA for the CDR3: TGTGCCAGCAAAAGGGACTGCTCCTACGAGCAGTACTTC. Translation gives CASKRDCSYEQYF.

The chain combines TRBV18 with TRBJ1-6, with a tentative D call TRBD1 (5 bases). The germline CDR1 and CDR2 sequences are KGHSH and LQKENI. V gave up 0 bases and J gave up 4 bases, with 16 bases separating them. CDR3 length equals 18 residues. CDR3: CASSPPPFMTAYNSPLHF. The DNA of the CDR3 is TGTGCCAGCTCACCACCACCCTTCATGACAGCGTATAATTCACCCCTCCACTTT.

This chain uses TRBV7-3 with TRBJ1-1, with D uncertain. CDR1 is SGHTA, CDR2 FQGTGA, per germline. The germline V and J ends were trimmed by 4 bases and 2 bases, with 8 bases remaining between them. The CDR3 has 13 residues. The CDR3, as DNA: TGTGCCAGCAGCTCGCAAACAAACACTGAAGCTTTCTTT. Its protein product is CASSSQTNTEAFF.

The rearrangement links TRBV11-2 to TRBJ2-1; D is perhaps TRBD1 or TRBD2 (5 bases each). This CDR3 contains 16 residues. Germline CDR1 is SGHAT and CDR2 is FQNNGV. Trimming shortened V by 4 bases and J by 0 bases, and 13 bases separated the two germline ends. For the CDR3, the DNA is TGTGCCAGCAGCTGGGGCGGGCTTAGCTCCTACAATGAGCAGTTCTTC. Residues: CASSWGGLSSYNEQFF.

The rearrangement joins TRBV7-9 to TRBJ2-3; tentative D call: TRBD1 (5 bases). Trimming took 1 base from V and 2 from J, leaving 13 bases between them. From germline, CDR1 is SEHNR and CDR2 FQNEAQ (reference sequence). The length of the CDR3 is 16 residues. DNA for the CDR3: TGTGCCAGCAGCTTAGATGGGGCGCGGAACACAGATACGCAGTATTTT. Translation: CASSLDGARNTDTQYF.

This clone appeared once. Within the sample, other DNA sequences also encode this same CDR3. V and J are TRBV9 and TRBJ1-4; unclear D gene. The CDR3 spans 14 residues. CDR1 and CDR2 from the germline V gene are SGDLS and YYNGEE. Between the trimmed V and J ends, which lost 3 bases and 0 bases, there was a span of 6 bases. CDR3 DNA: TGTGCCAGCAGCGGGACTGCAACTAATGAAAAACTGTTTTTT. Encoded protein: CASSGTATNEKLFF.

This sequence joins TRBV2 and TRBJ1-2, with 8 bases aligning to TRBD1. V lost 9 bases to trimming and J lost 4 bases; unmatched junction nucleotides: 4. CDR3 length: 12 residues. CDR1 and CDR2 (germline): SNHLY, FYNNEI. In nucleotides, the CDR3 is TGTGCCAGAGCCGGGACAGGCTATGGCTACACCTTC. It encodes CARAGTGYGYTF. The entire variable domain, with the rest obtained from reference TRBV2 and TRBJ1-2, is as follows: EPEVTQTPSHQVTQMGQEVILRCVPISNHLYFYWYRQILGQKVEFLVSFYNNEISEKSEIFDDQFSVERPDGSNFTLKIRSTKLEDSAMYFCARAGTGYGYTFGSGTRLTVV.

The CDR3: CASSLMVTGGPEAFF. As DNA, the CDR3 is TGTGCCAGCAGCTTGATGGTAACGGGTGGACCTGAAGCTTTCTTT. This sequence joins TRBV5-8 and TRBJ1-1; D not resolved. CDR1 is SGHTS, CDR2 YDEGEE, per germline. V lost 1 base and J lost 6, with 16 bases in between. This CDR3 region has 15 residues.

The rearrangement links TRBV24-1 to TRBJ1-2; 8 nucleotides align to TRBD1. This CDR3 has 15 residues. Germline trimming cut 9 bases from V and 4 bases from J; bases unmatched to any gene: 12. CDR1 and CDR2 (germline): KGHDR, SFDVKD. In DNA form, the CDR3 reads TGTGCCACCGAGAAAACCACAGGGGGAGCCTATGGCTACACCTTC. It encodes CATEKTTGGAYGYTF.

The sample holds one count of this clone. The chain has TRBV19 and TRBJ1-1; maybe TRBD1 (5 bases). The CDR3 spans 13 residues. Trimming removed 5 bases from V and 4 bases from J, with 11 bases in between. Germline CDR1 LNHDA, CDR2 SQIVND (reference sequence). CDR3 residues: CASSPGGITEAFF. DNA of the CDR3: TGTGCCAGTAGTCCGGGGGGAATCACTGAAGCTTTCTTT.

The chain uses TRBV28 and TRBJ2-7, with 11 positions matching TRBD2. Germline CDR1 and CDR2: MDHEN and SYDVKM. The CDR3 is 14 amino acids. Germline trimming cut 8 bases from V and 0 bases from J; bases unmatched to any gene: 3. The CDR3 region has the DNA TGTGCCAGCTTAGCGGGAGGGAACTCCTACGAGCAGTACTTC. Its translation: CASLAGGNSYEQYF.

This sequence joins TRBV6-5 and TRBJ1-1; 9 positions match TRBD1. V shed 7 bases, J shed 4 bases, and the junction held 7 bases outside the gene matches. CDR1 and CDR2 from the germline V gene are MNHEY and SVGAGI. The CDR3 extends over 14 amino acids. For the CDR3, the DNA is TGTGCCAGCATTCCGGGACAGGGAGGCACTGAAGCTTTCTTT. Its translation is CASIPGQGGTEAFF.

Details on this clone: A read error may produce the germline difference seen at one junction end. The chain recombines TRBV5-1 with TRBJ2-5; D is ambiguous. Germline CDR1 SGHRS, CDR2 YFSETQ. This CDR3 spans 14 amino acids. DNA for the CDR3: TGCGCCAGCGGCTTTGTGGGCGGCCAAGAGACCCAGTACTTC. Its protein is CASGFVGGQETQYF.

The gene calls are TRBV10-3 and TRBJ2-5; D gene unclear. The CDR3 totals 11 residues. The germline V gene encodes CDR1 ENHRY and CDR2 SYGVKD. The germline V and J ends were trimmed by 6 bases and 1 base, with 3 bases remaining between them. The DNA of the CDR3 is TGTGCCATCAGAATCCAAGAGACCCAGTACTTC. This encodes CAIRIQETQYF.

The chain combines TRBV5-1 with TRBJ1-4; D is perhaps TRBD1 (6 bases). Germline values: CDR1 SGHRS, CDR2 YFSETQ. The CDR3 is made up of 16 amino acids. V was trimmed by 2 bases and J by 0 bases, leaving 11 bases between them. The CDR3 here is CASSLGQFATNEKLFF. In DNA form, the CDR3 reads TGCGCCAGCAGCTTAGGACAGTTTGCAACTAATGAAAAACTGTTTTTT.

This sequence joins TRBV19 and TRBJ1-6; 7 bases line up with TRBD1. Trimming took 3 bases from V and 7 from J; bases not matched to a gene: 3. There are 14 residues in the CDR3. Germline CDR1 reads LNHDA; CDR2 reads SQIVND (reference sequence). This CDR3 is CASSIIQGNSPLHF. The CDR3 DNA reads TGTGCCAGTAGTATCATACAGGGGAATTCACCCCTCCACTTT. The whole variable domain, filled in from reference TRBV19 and TRBJ1-6, reads DGGITQSPKYLFRKEGQNVTLSCEQNLNHDAMYWYRQDPGQGLRLIYYSQIVNDFQKGDIAEGYSVSREKKESFPLTVTSAQKNPTAFYLCASSIIQGNSPLHFGNGTRLTVT.

The CDR3 region is CASSLGLVPYFYGYTF. CDR3 DNA sequence: TGTGCCAGCAGTTTAGGTTTAGTCCCTTATTTCTATGGCTACACCTTC. The rearrangement joins TRBV28 to TRBJ1-2; D gene unclear. Trimming cost V 2 bases and J 4 bases, with 17 bases left between them. The CDR3 extends over 16 amino acids. CDR1 is MDHEN, CDR2 SYDVKM, per germline.

The chain couples TRBV24-1 to TRBJ1-1; D possibly corresponds to TRBD1 (6 bases). CDR3 size: 14 residues. CDR1 is KGHDR and CDR2 is SFDVKD in the germline V gene. V lost 8 bases, J lost 3 bases, and 15 bases lay in between. The DNA of the CDR3 is TGTGCCACCACCGCGGGGGGCCGGTACACTGAAGCTTTCTTT. This codes for CATTAGGRYTEAFF.

The V call is TRBV30, the J call TRBJ2-7; D possibly uses TRBD1 or TRBD2 (5 bases each). CDR3 size: 14 residues. The V gene lost 3 bases and the J gene lost 6 bases, with 18 bases spanning the gap. Looked up from germline, CDR1 is GTSNPN and CDR2 is SVGIG (reference sequence). The CDR3 DNA is TGTGCCTGGAGCTCACACTTATCAGGGACCGAGCAGTACTTC. This encodes CAWSSHLSGTEQYF.

The rearrangement uses TRBV30 and TRBJ1-6, with a tentative D call TRBD1 (5 bases). The CDR3 covers 15 residues. Germline V lookup: CDR1 GTSNPN, CDR2 SVGIG (reference sequence). V was shortened by 0 bases and J by 5 bases, with 11 bases between the two germline ends. CDR3 loop: CAWSVTGRHNSPLHF. DNA of the CDR3: TGTGCCTGGAGTGTAACAGGCAGACATAATTCACCCCTCCACTTT.

The chain uses TRBV27 and TRBJ1-5, with TRBD1 matching over 7 bases. V lost 0 bases, J lost 3 bases, and 2 bases stayed unmatched. Germline CDR1 and CDR2: MNHEY and SMNVEV (reference sequence). The CDR3 is made up of 15 amino acids. In DNA, the CDR3 is TGTGCCAGCAGTTTATCCGGGACAGTCAATCAGCCCCAGCATTTT. Translating it yields CASSLSGTVNQPQHF.